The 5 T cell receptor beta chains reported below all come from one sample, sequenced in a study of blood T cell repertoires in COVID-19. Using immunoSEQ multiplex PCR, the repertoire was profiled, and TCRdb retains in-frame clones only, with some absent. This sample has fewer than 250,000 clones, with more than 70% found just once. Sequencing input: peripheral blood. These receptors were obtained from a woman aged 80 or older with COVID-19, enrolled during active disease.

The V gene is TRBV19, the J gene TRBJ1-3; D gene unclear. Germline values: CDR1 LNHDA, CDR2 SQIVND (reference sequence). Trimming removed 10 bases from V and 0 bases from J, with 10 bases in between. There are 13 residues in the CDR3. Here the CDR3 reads CATDGVSGNTIYF. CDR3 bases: TGTGCCACCGACGGGGTCTCTGGAAACACCATATATTTT.

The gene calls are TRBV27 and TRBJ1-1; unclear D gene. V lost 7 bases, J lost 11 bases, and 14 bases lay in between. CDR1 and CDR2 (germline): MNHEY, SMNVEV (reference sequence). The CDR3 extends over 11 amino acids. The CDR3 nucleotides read TGTGCCAGCATCGCGAGCGGGAGGGCTTTCTTT. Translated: CASIASGRAFF.

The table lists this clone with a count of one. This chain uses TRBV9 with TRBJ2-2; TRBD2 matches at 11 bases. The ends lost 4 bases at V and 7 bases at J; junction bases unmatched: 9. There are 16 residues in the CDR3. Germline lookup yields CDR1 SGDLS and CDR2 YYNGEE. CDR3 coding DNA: TGTGCCAGCAGCCCTCAGGCTAGCGGGGGGAACGGGGAGCTGTTTTTT. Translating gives CASSPQASGGNGELFF.

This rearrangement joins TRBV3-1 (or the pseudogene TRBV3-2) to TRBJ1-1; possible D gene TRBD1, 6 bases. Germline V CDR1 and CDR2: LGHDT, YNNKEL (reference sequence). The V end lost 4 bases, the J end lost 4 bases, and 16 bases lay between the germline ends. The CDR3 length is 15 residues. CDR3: CASSPLRGFLTEAFF. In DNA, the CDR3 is TGTGCCAGCAGCCCCCTAAGGGGGTTTCTCACTGAAGCTTTCTTT.

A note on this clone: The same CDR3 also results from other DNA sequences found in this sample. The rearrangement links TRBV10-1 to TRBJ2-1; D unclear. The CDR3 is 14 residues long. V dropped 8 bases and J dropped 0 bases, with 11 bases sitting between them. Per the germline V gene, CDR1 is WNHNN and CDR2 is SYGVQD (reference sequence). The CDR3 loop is CASSPTSSYNEQFF. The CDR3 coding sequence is TGCGCCAGCTCGCCTACGAGCTCCTACAATGAGCAGTTCTTC.